This TCR beta chain originates from a study of T cells and Merkel cell carcinoma outcomes (dated by TCRdb to about 2020). Some background on the complete study: In patients with Merkel cell carcinoma, researchers looked at whether the T-cell repertoire of the tumor, along with T-cell density, could predict clinical outcome. Points the paper makes about the study in general: The combination of T-cell repertoire features and T-cell density was reported to predict clinical outcomes in patients with Merkel cell carcinoma.

A note on this clone: Its antigen remains undetermined. Per-nucleotide qualities are absent, and no much larger clonotype sits a single base away.

Samples were obtained from patients with Merkel cell carcinoma. Library generation was performed with the immunoSEQ multiplex PCR assay. What TCRdb holds here is the immuneACCESS table cut down to in-frame rearrangements. Part of the clones is not present; checked against another copy, under half of the missing clones reflect an unresolved V gene, and the others are unexplained. A total of about 15,000 clones appear in this sample, roughly 80% of them only once. The ten top clones hold 9% of the sample. The TCR was taken from a human donor with Merkel cell carcinoma. The sample taken for sequencing was tumor tissue from Merkel cell carcinoma.

The nucleotide sequence is given as TGTGCCTGGAGCAGGACAGGGGGCGCATTGAACACTGAAGCTTTCTTT. It specifies CAWSRTGGALNTEAFF. This sequence uses TRBV30 and TRBJ1-1, with 11 bases aligning to TRBD1. Inclusive of the bounding cysteine and phenylalanine, the CDR3 is 16 residues long. Only the CDR3 region is kept as DNA, spanning 48 bases read in frame from base 1. Compared with germline, V lacks 3 bases and J lacks 0 bases; bases without a gene match: 6. CDR1 GTSNPN and CDR2 SVGIG are derived from the germline V gene (reference sequence).